This TCR beta chain stems from a study of vaccination effects on CD4 cells after COVID-19. About the research overall: The second dose preceded post-vaccine samples by a median of 72 days. General study points: Only a few convalescent patients and no early post-infection timepoints featured in the study.

The germline V gene has CDR1 MNHEY and CDR2 SVGAGI. CDR3 length: 14 residues. Trimming pared 0 bases from V and 2 bases from J, leaving 7 bases between. Concerning this clone: What it recognizes is unknown.

Within the ViraFEST assay, antigen-specific CD4+ T cells underwent expansion with viral peptide pools prior to sequencing. Having been cultured for 10 days, the cells underwent CD4+ T cell isolation. Participants got two doses of BNT162b2 or mRNA-1273 vaccine. The culture medium for two million PBMC per well included 10 IU/ml IL-2 and about 9.1 ug/ml peptides. Using immunoSEQ multiplex PCR, the repertoire was profiled, and TCRdb retains in-frame clones only, with some absent. The sample holds approximately 61,000 clones, approximately 73% seen once. The rearrangement joins TRBV6-5 to TRBJ2-5, with D unclear. The sequence came from a human donor who received a COVID-19 vaccine. The sequencing here drew on CD4+ T cells from PBMCs cultured with HCoV-229E spike peptides, taken after COVID-19 vaccination. CDR3 sequence (DNA): TGTGCCAGCAGTTACTCGTGGATACAAGAGACCCAGTACTTC. This encodes CASSYSWIQETQYF.